Included here is one T cell receptor beta chain sequence, with context. Sequencing used immunoSEQ multiplex PCR; TCRdb keeps in-frame clones, though not all of them. This table has fewer than 650,000 clones, about 88% appearing once. The data were obtained in a study of blood T cell repertoires in COVID-19. The overall study: Samples of COVID-19 (acute and convalescent) were obtained from the United States, Italy and Spain.

The V gene's germline CDR1 is SGHRS and CDR2 YFSETQ. This CDR3 is built from 14 residues. The V end lost 4 bases, the J end lost 10 bases, and 19 bases lay between the germline ends. The V gene is TRBV5-1, the J gene TRBJ2-3; a weak D match, TRBD2 (5 bases). The sequence came from a woman aged 50 to 60 with COVID-19, enrolled during active disease. The material sequenced was peripheral blood. The CDR3 loop is CASSVSEAHWAQYF. The CDR3 coding sequence is TGCGCCAGCAGCGTTTCGGAGGCCCATTGGGCGCAGTATTTT.